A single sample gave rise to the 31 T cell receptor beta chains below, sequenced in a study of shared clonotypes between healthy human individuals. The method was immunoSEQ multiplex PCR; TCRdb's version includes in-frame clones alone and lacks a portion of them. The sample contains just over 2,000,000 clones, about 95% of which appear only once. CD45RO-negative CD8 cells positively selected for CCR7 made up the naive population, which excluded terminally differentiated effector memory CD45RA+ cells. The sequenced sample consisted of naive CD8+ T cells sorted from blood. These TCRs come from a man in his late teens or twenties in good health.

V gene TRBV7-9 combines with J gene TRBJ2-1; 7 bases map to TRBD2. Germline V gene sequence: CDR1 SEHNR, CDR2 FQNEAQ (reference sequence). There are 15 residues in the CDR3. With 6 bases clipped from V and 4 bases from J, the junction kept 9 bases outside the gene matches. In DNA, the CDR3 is TGTGCCAGCAGTCTAACGTCTAGCGGTTACAATGAGCAGTTCTTC. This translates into CASSLTSSGYNEQFF.

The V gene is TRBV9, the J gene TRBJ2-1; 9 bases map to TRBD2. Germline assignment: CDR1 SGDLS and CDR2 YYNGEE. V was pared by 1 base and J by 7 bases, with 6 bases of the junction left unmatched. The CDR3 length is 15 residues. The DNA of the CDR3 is TGTGCCAGCAGCGTATTGCGGGAGGGCCAGAATGAGCAGTTCTTC. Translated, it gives CASSVLREGQNEQFF.

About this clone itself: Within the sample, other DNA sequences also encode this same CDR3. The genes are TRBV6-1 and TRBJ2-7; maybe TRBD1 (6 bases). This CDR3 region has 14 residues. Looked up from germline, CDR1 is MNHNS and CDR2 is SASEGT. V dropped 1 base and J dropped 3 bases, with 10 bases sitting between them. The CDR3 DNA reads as TGTGCCAGCAGTGAAGGCCTAGGGGGCTACGAGCAGTACTTC. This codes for CASSEGLGGYEQYF.

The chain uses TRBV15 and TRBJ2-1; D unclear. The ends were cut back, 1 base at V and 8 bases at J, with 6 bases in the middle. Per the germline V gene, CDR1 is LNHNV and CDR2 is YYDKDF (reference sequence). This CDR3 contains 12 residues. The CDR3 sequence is CATSRVGYEQFF. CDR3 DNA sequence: TGTGCCACCAGCAGAGTGGGGTATGAGCAGTTCTTC.

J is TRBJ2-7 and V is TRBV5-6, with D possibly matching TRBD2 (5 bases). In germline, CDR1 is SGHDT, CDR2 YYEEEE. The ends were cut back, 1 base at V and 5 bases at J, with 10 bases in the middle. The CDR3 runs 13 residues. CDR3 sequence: CASSLWSGDEQYF. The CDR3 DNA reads TGTGCCAGCAGCTTGTGGTCCGGGGACGAGCAGTACTTC.

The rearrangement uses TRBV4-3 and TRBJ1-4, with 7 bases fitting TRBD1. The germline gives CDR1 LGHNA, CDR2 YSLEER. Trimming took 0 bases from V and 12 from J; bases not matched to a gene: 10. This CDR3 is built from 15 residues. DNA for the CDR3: TGCGCCAGCAGCCAAGACCGGGACAGCGTTTCAGAACTGTTTTTT. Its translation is CASSQDRDSVSELFF.

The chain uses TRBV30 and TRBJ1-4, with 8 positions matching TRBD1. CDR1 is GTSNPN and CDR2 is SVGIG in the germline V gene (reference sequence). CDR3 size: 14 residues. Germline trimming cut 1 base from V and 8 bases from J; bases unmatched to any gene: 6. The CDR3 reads CAWSEGQGQEKLFF. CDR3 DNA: TGTGCCTGGAGTGAAGGACAGGGACAAGAAAAACTGTTTTTT.

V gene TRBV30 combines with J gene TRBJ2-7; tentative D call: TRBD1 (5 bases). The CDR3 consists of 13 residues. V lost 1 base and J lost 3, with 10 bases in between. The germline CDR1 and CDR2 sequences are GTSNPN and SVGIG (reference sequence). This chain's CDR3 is CAWSGIQGYEQYF. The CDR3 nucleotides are TGTGCCTGGAGTGGGATTCAGGGCTACGAGCAGTACTTC.

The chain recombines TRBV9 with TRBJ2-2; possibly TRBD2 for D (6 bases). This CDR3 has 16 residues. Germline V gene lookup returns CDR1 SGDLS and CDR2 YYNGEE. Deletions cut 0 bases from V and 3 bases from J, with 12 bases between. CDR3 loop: CASSVAGVTYTGELFF. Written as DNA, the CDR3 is TGTGCCAGCAGCGTAGCGGGGGTGACTTACACCGGGGAGCTGTTTTTT.

The CDR3 DNA follows: TGTGCCAGCAGTTTCCACCGGGACTATCTCCCTGAGCAGTTCTTC. The encoded protein is CASSFHRDYLPEQFF. The chain recombines TRBV27 with TRBJ2-1; TRBD2 aligns across 7 bases. Germline V lookup: CDR1 MNHEY, CDR2 SMNVEV (reference sequence). CDR3 length: 15 amino acids. The J segment lost 9 bases and the V segment lost 3 bases, leaving 11 bases of the junction unmatched.

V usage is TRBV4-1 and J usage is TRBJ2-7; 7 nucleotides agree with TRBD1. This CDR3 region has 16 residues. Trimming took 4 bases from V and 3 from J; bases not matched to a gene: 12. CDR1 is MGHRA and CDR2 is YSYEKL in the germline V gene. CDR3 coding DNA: TGCGCCAGCAGCCCACCTACAGGGGACCCCTACTACGAGCAGTACTTC. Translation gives CASSPPTGDPYYEQYF.

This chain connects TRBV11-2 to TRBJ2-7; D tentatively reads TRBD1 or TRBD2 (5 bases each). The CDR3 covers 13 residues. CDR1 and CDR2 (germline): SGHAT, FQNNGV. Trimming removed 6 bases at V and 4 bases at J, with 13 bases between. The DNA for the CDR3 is TGTGCCAGCAGGATTAGTGAGGGGTACGAGCAGTACTTC. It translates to CASRISEGYEQYF.

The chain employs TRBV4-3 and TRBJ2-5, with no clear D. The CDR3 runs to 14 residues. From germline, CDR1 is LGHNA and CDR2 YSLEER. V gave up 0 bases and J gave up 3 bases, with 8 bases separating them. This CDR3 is CASSQDNGEETQYF. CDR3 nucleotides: TGCGCCAGCAGCCAAGATAATGGCGAAGAGACCCAGTACTTC.

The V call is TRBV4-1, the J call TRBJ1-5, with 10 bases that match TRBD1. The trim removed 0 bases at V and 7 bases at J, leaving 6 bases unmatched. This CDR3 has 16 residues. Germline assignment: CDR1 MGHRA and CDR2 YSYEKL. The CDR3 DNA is TGCGCCAGCAGCCAAGATCGAGGGACAGGGGAGCAGCCCCAGCATTTT. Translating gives CASSQDRGTGEQPQHF.

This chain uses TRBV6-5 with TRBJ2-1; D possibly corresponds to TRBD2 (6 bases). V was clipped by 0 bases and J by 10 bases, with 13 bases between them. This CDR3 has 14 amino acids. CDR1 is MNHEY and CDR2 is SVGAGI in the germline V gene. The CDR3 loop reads CASSYSEGTREQFF. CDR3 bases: TGTGCCAGCAGTTACTCGGAGGGGACCAGGGAGCAGTTCTTC.

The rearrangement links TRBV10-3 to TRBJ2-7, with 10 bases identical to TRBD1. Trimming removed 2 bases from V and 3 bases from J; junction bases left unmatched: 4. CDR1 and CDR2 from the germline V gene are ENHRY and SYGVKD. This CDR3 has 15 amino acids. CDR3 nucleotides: TGTGCCATCAGTGAGCCCGGGGACAGGGGCTACGAGCAGTACTTC. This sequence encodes CAISEPGDRGYEQYF.

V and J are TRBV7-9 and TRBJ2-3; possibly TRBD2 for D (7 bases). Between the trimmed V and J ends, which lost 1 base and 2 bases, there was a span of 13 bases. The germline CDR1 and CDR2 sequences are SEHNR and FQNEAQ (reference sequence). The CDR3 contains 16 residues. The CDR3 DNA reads TGTGCCAGCAGCTTAGTACAGGGAGGGGTCACAGATACGCAGTATTTT. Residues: CASSLVQGGVTDTQYF.

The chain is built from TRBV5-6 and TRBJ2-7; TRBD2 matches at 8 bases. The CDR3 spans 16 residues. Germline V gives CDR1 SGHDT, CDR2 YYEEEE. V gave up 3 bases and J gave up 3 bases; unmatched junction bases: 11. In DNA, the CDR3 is TGTGCCAGCAGCTCCCTACTAGCGGAACTTAGCTACGAGCAGTACTTC. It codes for CASSSLLAELSYEQYF.

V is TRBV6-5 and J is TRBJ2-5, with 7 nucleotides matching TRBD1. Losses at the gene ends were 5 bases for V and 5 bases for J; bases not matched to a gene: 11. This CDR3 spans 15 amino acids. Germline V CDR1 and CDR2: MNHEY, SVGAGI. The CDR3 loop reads CASSRGGPGIETQYF. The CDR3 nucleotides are TGTGCCAGCAGTAGAGGGGGCCCAGGGATTGAGACCCAGTACTTC.

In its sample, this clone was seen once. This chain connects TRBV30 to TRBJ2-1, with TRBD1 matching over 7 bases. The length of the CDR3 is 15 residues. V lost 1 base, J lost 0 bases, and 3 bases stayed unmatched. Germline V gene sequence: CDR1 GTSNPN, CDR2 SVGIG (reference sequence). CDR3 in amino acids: CAWSEGALSYNEQFF. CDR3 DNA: TGTGCCTGGAGTGAGGGGGCCCTCTCCTACAATGAGCAGTTCTTC.

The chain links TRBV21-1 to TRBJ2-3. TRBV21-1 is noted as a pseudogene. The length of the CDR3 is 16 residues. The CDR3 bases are TGTGCCAGCAACCCAACCGAAGCAGAGTTCCCAGATACGCAGTATTTT. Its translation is CASNPTEAEFPDTQYF.

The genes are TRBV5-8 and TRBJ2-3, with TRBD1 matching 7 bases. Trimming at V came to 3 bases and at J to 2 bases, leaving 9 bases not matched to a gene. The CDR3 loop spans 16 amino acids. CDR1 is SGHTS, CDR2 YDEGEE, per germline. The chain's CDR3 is CASSSPRDSNTDTQYF. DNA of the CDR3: TGTGCCAGCAGCTCCCCGAGGGACAGCAACACAGATACGCAGTATTTT.

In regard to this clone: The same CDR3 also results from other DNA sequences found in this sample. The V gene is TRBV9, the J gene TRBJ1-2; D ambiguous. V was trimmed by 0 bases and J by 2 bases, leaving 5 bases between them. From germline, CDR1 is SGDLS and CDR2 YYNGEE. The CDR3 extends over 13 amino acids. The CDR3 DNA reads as TGTGCCAGCAGCGTAGCCACAAACTATGGCTACACCTTC. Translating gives CASSVATNYGYTF.

CDR3 nucleotide sequence: TGTGCCAGCAGTTTATACCCGACAGGGACTTTAGCCAAAAACATTCAGTACTTC. This codes for CASSLYPTGTLAKNIQYF. The rearrangement uses TRBV27 and TRBJ2-4; maybe TRBD1 (7 bases). CDR1 and CDR2 from the germline V gene are MNHEY and SMNVEV (reference sequence). The V and J ends lost 1 base and 0 bases respectively, with 16 bases between them. This CDR3 is built from 18 residues.

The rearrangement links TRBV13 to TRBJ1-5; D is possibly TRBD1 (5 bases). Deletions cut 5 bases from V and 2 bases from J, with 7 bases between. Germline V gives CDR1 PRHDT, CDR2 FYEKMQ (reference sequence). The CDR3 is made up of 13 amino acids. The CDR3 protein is CASSQGGNQPQHF. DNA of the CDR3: TGTGCCAGCAGCCAAGGGGGCAATCAGCCCCAGCATTTT.

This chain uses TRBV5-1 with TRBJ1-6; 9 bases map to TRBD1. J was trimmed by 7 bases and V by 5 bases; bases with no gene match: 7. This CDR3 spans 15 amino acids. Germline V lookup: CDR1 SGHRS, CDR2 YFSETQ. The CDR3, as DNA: TGCGCCAGCAGACGGGACAGGGCGATCAATTCACCCCTCCACTTT. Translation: CASRRDRAINSPLHF.

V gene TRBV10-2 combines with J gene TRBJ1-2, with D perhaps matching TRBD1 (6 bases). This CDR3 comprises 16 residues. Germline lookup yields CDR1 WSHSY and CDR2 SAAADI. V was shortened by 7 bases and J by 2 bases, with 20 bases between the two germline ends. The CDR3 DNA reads TGCGCCAGCACCCCATTGGCAGGGGACCTAAACTATGGCTACACCTTC. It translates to CASTPLAGDLNYGYTF.

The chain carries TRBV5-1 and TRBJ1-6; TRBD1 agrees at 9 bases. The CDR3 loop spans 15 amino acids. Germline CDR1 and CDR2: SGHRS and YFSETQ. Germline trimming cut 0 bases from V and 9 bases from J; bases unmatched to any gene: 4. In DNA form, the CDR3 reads TGCGCCAGCAGCTTGGCGACAGGGGGGGCTTCACCCCTCCACTTT. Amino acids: CASSLATGGASPLHF.

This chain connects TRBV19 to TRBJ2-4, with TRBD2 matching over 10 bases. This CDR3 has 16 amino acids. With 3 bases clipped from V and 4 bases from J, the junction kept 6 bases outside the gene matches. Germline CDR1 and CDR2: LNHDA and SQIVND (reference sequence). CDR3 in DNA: TGTGCCAGTAGTATTGGGCTAGCGGGAGTTAAAAACATTCAGTACTTC. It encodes CASSIGLAGVKNIQYF.

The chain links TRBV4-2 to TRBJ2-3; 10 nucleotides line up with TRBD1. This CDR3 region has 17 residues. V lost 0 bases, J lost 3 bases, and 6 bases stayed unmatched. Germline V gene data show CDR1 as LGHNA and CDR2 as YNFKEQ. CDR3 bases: TGTGCCAGCAGCCAAGATTCGACAGGGGGCATGACAGATACGCAGTATTTT. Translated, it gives CASSQDSTGGMTDTQYF.

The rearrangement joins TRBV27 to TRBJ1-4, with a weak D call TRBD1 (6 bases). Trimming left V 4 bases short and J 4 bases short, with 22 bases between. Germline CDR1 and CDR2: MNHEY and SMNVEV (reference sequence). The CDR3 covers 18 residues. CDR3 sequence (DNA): TGTGCCAGCAGTTCCATTACTGAGGACAGCGCTTTTAATGAAAAACTGTTTTTT. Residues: CASSSITEDSAFNEKLFF.